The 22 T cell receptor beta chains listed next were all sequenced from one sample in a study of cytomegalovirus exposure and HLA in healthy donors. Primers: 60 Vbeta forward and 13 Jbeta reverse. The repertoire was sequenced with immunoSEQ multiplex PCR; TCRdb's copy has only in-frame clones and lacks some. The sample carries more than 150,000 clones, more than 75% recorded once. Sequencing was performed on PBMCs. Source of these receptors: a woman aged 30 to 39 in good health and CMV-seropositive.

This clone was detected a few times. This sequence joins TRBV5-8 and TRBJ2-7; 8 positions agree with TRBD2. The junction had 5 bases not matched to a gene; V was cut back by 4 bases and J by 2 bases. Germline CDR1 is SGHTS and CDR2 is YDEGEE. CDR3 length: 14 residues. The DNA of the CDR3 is TGTGCCAGCAGCAGATTGGGACTAGCCTACGAGCAGTACTTC. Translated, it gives CASSRLGLAYEQYF. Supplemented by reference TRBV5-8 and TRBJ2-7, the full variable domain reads EAGVTQSPTHLIKTRGQQATLRCSPISGHTSVYWYQQALGLGLQFLLWYDEGEERNRGNFPPRFSGRQFPNYSSELNVNALELEDSALYLCASSRLGLAYEQYFGPGTRLTVT.

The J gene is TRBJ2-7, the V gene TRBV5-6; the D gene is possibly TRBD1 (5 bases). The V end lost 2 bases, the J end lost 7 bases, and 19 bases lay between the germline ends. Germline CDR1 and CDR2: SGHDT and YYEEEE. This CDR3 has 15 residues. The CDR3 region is CASSFFLTDLGEQYF. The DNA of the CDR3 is TGTGCCAGCAGCTTTTTCTTGACAGATTTGGGGGAGCAGTACTTC.

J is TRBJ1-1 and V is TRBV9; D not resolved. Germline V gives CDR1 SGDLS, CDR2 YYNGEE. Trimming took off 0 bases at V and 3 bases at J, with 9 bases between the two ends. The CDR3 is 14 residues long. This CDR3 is CASSVGGVDTEAFF. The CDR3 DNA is TGTGCCAGCAGCGTAGGAGGCGTAGACACTGAAGCTTTCTTT.

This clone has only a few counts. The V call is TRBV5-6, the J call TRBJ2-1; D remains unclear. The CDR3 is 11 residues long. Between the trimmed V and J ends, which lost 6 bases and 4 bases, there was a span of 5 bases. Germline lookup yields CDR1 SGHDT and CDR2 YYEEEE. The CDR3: CASNTYNEQFF. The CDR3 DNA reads TGTGCCAGCAACACGTACAATGAGCAGTTCTTC. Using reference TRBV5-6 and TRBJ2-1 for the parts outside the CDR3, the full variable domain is DAGVTQSPTHLIKTRGQQVTLRCSPKSGHDTVSWYQQALGQGPQFIFQYYEEEERQRGNFPDRFSGHQFPNYSSELNVNALLLGDSALYLCASNTYNEQFFGPGTRLTVL.

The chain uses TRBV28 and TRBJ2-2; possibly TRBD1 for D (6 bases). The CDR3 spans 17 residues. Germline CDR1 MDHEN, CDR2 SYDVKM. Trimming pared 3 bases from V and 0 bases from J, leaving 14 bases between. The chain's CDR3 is CASSFAPGETNTGELFF. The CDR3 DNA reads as TGTGCCAGCAGTTTTGCCCCAGGGGAAACGAACACCGGGGAGCTGTTTTTT.

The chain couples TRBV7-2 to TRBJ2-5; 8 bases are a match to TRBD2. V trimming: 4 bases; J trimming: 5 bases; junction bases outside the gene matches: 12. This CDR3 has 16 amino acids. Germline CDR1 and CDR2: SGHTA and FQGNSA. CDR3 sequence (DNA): TGTGCCAGCAGCTCCAGGGCGGGGGGAAGAGGCGAGACCCAGTACTTC. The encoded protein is CASSSRAGGRGETQYF.

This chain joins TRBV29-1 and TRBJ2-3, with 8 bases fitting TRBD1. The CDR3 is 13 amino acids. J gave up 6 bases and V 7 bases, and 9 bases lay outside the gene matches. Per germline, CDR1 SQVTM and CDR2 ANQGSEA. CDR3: CSGEQGERDTQYF. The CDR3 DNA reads TGCAGCGGGGAACAGGGGGAGAGGGATACGCAGTATTTT.

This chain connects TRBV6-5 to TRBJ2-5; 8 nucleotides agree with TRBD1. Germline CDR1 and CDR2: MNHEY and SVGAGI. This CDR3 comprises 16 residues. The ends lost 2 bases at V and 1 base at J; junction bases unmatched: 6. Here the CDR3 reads CASSYEGRGLQETQYF. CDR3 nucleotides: TGTGCCAGCAGTTACGAAGGCAGGGGGCTCCAAGAGACCCAGTACTTC.

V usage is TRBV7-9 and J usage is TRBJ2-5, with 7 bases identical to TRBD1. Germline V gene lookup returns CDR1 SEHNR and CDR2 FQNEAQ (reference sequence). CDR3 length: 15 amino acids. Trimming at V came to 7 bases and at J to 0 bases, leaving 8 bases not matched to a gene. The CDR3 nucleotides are TGTGCCAGCACCCTACAGACAGGGTACCAAGAGACCCAGTACTTC. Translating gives CASTLQTGYQETQYF. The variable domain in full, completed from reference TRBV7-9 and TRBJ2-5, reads DTGVSQNPRHKITKRGQNVTFRCDPISEHNRLYWYRQTLGQGPEFLTYFQNEAQLEKSRLLSDRFSAERPKGSFSTLEIQRTEQGDSAMYLCASTLQTGYQETQYFGPGTRLLVL.

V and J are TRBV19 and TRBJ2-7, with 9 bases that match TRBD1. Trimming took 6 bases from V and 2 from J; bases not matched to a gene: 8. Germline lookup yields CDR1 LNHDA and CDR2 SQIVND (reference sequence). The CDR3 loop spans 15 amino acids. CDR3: CASRDRGGGTYEQYF. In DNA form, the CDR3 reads TGTGCCAGTAGGGACAGGGGTGGTGGGACCTACGAGCAGTACTTC.

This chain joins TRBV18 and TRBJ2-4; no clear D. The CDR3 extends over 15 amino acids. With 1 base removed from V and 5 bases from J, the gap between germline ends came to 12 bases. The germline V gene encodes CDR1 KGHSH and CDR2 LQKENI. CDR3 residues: CASSPLGGPENIQYF. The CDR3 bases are TGTGCCAGCTCACCACTTGGTGGGCCTGAAAACATTCAGTACTTC.

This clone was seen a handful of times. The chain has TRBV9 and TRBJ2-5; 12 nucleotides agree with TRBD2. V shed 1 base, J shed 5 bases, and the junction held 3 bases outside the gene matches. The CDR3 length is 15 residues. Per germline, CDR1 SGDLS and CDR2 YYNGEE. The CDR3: CASSVSSGGDETQYF. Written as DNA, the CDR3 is TGTGCCAGCAGCGTATCTAGCGGGGGGGACGAGACCCAGTACTTC.

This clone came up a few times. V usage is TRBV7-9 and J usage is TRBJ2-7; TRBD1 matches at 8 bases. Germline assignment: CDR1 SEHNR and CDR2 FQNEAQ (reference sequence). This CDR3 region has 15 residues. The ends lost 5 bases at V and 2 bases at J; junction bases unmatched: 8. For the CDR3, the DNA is TGTGCCAGCAGCCTCGGACAGGGAAGGCCCTACGAGCAGTACTTC. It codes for CASSLGQGRPYEQYF.

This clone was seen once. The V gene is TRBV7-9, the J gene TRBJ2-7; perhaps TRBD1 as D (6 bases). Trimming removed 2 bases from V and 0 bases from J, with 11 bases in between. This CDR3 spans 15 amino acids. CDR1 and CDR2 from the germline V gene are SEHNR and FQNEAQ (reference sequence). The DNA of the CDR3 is TGTGCCAGCAGCTTAAGCAGGGGACCCTCCTACGAGCAGTACTTC. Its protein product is CASSLSRGPSYEQYF.

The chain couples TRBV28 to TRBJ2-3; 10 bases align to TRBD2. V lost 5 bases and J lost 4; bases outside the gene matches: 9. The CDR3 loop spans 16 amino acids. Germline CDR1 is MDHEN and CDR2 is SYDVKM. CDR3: CASSPRLSGGADTQYF. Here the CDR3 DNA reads TGTGCCAGCAGTCCCCGACTAAGCGGGGGGGCAGATACGCAGTATTTT.

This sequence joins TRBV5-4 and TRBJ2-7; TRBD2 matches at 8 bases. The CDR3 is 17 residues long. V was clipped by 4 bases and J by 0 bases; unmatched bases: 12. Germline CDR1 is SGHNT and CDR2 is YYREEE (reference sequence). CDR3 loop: CASSPSGGRSSSYEQYF. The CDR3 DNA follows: TGTGCCAGCAGCCCCTCGGGAGGGCGGTCCAGCTCCTACGAGCAGTACTTC.

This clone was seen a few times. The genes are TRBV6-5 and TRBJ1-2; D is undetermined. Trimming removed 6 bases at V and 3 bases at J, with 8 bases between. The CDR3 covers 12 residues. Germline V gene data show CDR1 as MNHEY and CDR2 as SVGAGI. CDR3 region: CASRSRDYGYTF. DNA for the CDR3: TGTGCCAGCAGATCTAGAGACTATGGCTACACCTTC.

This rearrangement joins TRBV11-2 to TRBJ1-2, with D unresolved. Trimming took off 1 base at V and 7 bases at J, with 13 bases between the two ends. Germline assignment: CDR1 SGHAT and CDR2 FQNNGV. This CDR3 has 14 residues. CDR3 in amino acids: CASSLGAGNLGYTF. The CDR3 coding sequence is TGTGCCAGCAGCTTAGGTGCCGGGAATCTTGGCTACACCTTC.

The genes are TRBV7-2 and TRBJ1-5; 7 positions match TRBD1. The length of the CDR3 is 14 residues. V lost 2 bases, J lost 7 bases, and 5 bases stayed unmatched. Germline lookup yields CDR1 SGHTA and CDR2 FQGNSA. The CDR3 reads CASSLHEGGQPQHF. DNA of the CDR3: TGTGCCAGCAGCTTACATGAAGGGGGCCAGCCCCAGCATTTT.

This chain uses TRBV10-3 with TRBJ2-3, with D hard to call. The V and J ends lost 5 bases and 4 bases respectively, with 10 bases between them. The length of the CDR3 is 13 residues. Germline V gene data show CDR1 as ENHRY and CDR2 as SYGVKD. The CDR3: CAISYREPDTQYF. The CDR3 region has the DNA TGTGCCATCAGTTACAGAGAACCAGATACGCAGTATTTT.

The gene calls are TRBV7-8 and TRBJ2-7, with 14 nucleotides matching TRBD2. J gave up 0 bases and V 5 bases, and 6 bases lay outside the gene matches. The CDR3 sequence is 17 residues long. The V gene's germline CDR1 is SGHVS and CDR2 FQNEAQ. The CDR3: CASSLTGLAGASYEQYF. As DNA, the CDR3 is TGTGCCAGCAGCCTGACGGGACTAGCGGGGGCCTCCTACGAGCAGTACTTC.

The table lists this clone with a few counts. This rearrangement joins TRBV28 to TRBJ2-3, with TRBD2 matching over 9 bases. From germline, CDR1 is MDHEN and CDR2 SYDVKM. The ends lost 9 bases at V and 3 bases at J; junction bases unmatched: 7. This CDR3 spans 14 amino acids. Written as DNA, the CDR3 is TGTGCCAGTCAATTCCTAGCGGGGACAGATACGCAGTATTTT. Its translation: CASQFLAGTDTQYF.